Each of the 6 T cell receptor beta chains below was sequenced from the same sample in a study of beta chain features in type 1 diabetes. Their recognized antigens are unknown. Expressed TCRB transcripts were sequenced because the entire RNA isolate underwent reverse transcription. Only in-frame clones appear in the TCRdb table, and some are missing; sequencing was by immunoSEQ multiplex PCR. Of 310,000 or so clones in the sample, 15% were seen once. Study observations and caveats: Type 1 diabetes patients showed a moderate but significant shortening of TCRB CDR3s in all four CD4+ subsets.

The sample consisted of naive CD4+ T cells from blood. The receptors come from a man between 18 and 29 years old with type 1 diabetes.

This clone has more than one count but fewer than ten. The rearrangement links TRBV6-4 to TRBJ2-2, with 7 bases matching TRBD1. Germline V gene sequence: CDR1 MRHNA, CDR2 SNTAGT. This CDR3 is 14 amino acids long. V gave up 8 bases and J gave up 1 base; unmatched junction bases: 4. In DNA, the CDR3 is TGTGCCAGCGAATACAGGGGGAACACCGGGGAGCTGTTTTTT. This codes for CASEYRGNTGELFF.

The chain is built from TRBV5-1 and TRBJ2-3; TRBD2 might be the D (5 bases). There are 18 residues in the CDR3. CDR1 and CDR2 from the germline V gene are SGHRS and YFSETQ. Trimming removed 3 bases from V and 3 bases from J, with 23 bases in between. The CDR3 nucleotides read TGCGCCAGCAGCTCGACTCCAAACCCTCCTCCGGGGACAGATACGCAGTATTTT. Protein: CASSSTPNPPPGTDTQYF. Filled out from reference TRBV5-1 and TRBJ2-3, the complete variable domain reads KAGVTQTPRYLIKTRGQQVTLSCSPISGHRSVSWYQQTPGQGLQFLFEYFSETQRNKGNFPGRFSGRQFSNSRSEMNVSTLELGDSALYLCASSSTPNPPPGTDTQYFGPGTRLTVL.

The J gene is TRBJ2-4, the V gene TRBV28, with D perhaps TRBD2 (6 bases). The CDR3 extends over 13 amino acids. In germline, CDR1 is MDHEN, CDR2 SYDVKM. The ends were cut back, 3 bases at V and 8 bases at J, with 11 bases in the middle. In nucleotides, the CDR3 is TGTGCCAGCAGTTTTGGCCCGGGGGACATTCAGTACTTC. Translated, it gives CASSFGPGDIQYF.

The CDR3 reads CASRVGSQPQHF. CDR3 nucleotides: TGTGCCAGCAGAGTTGGGAGTCAGCCCCAGCATTTT. V and J are TRBV27 and TRBJ1-5; D is uncertain. Germline V gene lookup returns CDR1 MNHEY and CDR2 SMNVEV (reference sequence). The CDR3 runs to 12 residues. Trimming stripped 6 bases from V and 6 bases from J, with 9 bases between.

The chain joins TRBV30 to TRBJ2-7, with 8 bases identical to TRBD2. Germline-derived CDR1 and CDR2 are GTSNPN and SVGIG (reference sequence). The CDR3 has 16 residues. Trimming removed 0 bases from V and 2 bases from J; junction bases left unmatched: 9. The CDR3 nucleotides read TGTGCCTGGAGTGTACTGCGCGGGAGGCGGGCCTACGAGCAGTACTTC. As protein: CAWSVLRGRRAYEQYF.

V gene TRBV9 combines with J gene TRBJ1-3; D gene ambiguous. Germline V gene data show CDR1 as SGDLS and CDR2 as YYNGEE. This CDR3 region has 14 residues. V lost 0 bases and J 2 bases, leaving 6 bases between the germline ends. For the CDR3, the DNA is TGTGCCAGCAGCGTAGTAGCAGCTGGAAACACCATATATTTT. As protein: CASSVVAAGNTIYF.